This T cell receptor beta chain was profiled in a study of T cell changes during pregnancy in multiple sclerosis. CDR3 size: 15 residues. The germline gives CDR1 MNHEY, CDR2 SVGAGI. V lost 6 bases and J lost 7; bases outside the gene matches: 10. Sequenced by immunoSEQ multiplex PCR; TCRdb stores in-frame clones only, minus some. Of some 140,000 clones listed, roughly 97% are singletons. This TCR derives from a female donor with multiple sclerosis, enrolled in a pregnancy study. This rearrangement joins TRBV6-5 to TRBJ1-5; TRBD1 matches 9 bases. Material: peripheral blood, obtained after pregnancy. CDR3 bases: TGTGCCAGCAGCTTGGACAGGGGCCGAGGACAGCCCCAGCATTTT. Amino acid sequence: CASSLDRGRGQPQHF.